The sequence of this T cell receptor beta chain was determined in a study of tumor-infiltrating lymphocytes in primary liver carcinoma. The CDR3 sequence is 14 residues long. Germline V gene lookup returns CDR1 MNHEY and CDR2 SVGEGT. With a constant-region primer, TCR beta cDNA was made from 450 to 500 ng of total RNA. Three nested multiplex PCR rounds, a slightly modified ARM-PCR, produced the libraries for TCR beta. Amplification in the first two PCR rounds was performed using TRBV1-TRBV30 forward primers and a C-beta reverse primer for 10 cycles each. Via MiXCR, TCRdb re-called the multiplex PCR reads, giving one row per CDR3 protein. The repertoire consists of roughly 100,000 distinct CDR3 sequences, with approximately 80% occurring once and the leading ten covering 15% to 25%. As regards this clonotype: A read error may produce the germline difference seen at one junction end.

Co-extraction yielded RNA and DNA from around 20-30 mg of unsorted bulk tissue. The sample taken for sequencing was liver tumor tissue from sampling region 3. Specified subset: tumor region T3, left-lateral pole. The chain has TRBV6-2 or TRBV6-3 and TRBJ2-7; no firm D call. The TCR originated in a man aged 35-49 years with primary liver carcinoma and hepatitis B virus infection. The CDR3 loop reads CASNHAKGRYEHYF. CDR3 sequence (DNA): TGTGCCAGCAACCACGCCAAGGGAAGGTACGAGCACTACTTC.